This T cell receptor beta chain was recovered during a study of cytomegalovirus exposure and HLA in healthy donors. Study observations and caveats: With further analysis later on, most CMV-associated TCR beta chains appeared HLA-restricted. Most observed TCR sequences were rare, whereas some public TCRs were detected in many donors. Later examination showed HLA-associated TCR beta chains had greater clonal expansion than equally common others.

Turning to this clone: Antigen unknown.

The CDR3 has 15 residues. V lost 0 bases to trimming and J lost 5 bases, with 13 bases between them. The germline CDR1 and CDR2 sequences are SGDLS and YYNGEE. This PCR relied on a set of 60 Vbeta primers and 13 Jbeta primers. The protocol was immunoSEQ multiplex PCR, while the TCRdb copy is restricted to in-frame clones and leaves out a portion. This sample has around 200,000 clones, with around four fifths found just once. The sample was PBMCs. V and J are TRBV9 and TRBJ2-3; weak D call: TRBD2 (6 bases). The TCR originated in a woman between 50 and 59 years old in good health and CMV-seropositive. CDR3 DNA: TGTGCCAGCAGCGTAGCCGGGCTGGGGGGAGATACGCAGTATTTT. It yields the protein CASSVAGLGGDTQYF.